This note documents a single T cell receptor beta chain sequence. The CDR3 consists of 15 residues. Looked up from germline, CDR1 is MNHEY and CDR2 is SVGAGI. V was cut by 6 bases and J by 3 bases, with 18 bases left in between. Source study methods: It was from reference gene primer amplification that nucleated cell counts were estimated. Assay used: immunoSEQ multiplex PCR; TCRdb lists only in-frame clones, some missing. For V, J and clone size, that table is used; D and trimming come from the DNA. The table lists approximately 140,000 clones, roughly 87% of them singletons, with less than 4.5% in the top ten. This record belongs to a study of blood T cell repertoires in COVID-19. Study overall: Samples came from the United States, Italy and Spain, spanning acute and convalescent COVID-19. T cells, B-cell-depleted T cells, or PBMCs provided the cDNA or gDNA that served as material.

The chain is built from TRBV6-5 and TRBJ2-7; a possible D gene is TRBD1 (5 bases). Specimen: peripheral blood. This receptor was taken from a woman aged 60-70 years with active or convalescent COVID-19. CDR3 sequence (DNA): TGTGCCAGCAGCCAAGAGTCAGGGAAAGGCTACGAGCAGTACTTC. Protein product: CASSQESGKGYEQYF.